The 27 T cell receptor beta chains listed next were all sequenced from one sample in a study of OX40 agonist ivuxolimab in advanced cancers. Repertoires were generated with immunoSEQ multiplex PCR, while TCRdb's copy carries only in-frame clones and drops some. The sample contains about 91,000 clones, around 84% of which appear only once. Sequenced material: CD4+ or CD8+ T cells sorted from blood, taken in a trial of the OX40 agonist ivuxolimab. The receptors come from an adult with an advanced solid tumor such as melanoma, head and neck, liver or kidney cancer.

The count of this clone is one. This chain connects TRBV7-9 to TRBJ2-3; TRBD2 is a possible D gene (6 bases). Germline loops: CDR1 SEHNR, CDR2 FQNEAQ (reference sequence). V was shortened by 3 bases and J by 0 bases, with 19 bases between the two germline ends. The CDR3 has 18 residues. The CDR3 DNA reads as TGTGCCAGCAGCTTGGGACTCGGGGGAGATCTTAGCACAGATACGCAGTATTTT. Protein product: CASSLGLGGDLSTDTQYF.

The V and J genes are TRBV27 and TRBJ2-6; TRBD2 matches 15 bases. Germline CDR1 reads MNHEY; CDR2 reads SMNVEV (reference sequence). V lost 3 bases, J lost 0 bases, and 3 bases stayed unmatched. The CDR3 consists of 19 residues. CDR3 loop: CASSLGLAGGLSGANVLTF. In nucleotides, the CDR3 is TGTGCCAGCAGTTTGGGACTAGCGGGGGGTCTCTCTGGGGCCAACGTCCTGACTTTC. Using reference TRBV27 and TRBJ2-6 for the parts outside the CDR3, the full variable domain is EAQVTQNPRYLITVTGKKLTVTCSQNMNHEYMSWYRQDPGLGLRQIYYSMNVEVTDKGDVPEGYKVSRKEKRNFPLILESPSPNQTSLYFCASSLGLAGGLSGANVLTFGAGSRLTVL.

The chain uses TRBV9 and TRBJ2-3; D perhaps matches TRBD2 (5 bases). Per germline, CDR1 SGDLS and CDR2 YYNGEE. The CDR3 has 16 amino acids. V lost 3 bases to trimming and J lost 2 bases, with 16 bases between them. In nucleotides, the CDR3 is TGTGCCAGCAGCGGACAAAGGTGGGGAGACACAGATACGCAGTATTTT. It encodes CASSGQRWGDTDTQYF.

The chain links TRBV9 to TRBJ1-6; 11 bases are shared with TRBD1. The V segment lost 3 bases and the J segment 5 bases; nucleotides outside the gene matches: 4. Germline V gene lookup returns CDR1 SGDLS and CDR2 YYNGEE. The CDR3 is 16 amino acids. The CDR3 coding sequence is TGTGCCAGCAGCGAAGGGACAGGGGGTAATAATTCACCCCTCCACTTT. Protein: CASSEGTGGNNSPLHF.

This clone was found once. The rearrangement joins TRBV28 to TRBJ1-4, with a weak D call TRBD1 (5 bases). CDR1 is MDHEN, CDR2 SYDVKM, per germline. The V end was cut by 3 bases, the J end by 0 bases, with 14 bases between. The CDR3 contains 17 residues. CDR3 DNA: TGTGCCAGCAGTTTCCAGGGTGCCCCTGCAACTAATGAAAAACTGTTTTTT. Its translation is CASSFQGAPATNEKLFF.

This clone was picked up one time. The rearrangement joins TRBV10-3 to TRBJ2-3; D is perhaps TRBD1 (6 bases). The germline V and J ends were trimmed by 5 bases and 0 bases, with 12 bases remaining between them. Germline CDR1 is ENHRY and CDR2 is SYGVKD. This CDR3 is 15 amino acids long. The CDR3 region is CAISQGRYSTDTQYF. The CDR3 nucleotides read TGTGCCATCAGTCAGGGGCGATATAGCACAGATACGCAGTATTTT.

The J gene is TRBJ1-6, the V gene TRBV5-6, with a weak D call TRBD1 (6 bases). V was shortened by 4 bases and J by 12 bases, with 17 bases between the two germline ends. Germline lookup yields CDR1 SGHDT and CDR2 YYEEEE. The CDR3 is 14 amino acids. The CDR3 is CASSPGQSQRPLHF. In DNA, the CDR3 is TGTGCCAGCAGCCCTGGACAGAGTCAAAGACCCCTCCACTTT.

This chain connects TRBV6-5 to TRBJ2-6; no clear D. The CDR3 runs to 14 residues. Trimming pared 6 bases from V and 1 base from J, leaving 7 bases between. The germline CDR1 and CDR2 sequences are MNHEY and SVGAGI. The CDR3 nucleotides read TGTGCCAGCAGCCCCGGGTCTGGGGCCAACGTCCTGACTTTC. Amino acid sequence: CASSPGSGANVLTF.

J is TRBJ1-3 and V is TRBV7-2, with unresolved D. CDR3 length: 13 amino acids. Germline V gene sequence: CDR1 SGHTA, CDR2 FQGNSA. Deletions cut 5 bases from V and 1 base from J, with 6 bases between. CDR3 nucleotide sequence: TGTGCCAGCAGCCCCCAATCTGGAAACACCATATATTTT. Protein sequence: CASSPQSGNTIYF.

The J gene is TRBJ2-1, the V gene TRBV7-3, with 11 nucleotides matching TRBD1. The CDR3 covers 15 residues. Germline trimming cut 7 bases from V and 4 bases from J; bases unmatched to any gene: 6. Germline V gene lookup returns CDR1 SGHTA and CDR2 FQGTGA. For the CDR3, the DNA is TGTGCCAGCAAGCGCGGACAGGGGGCTTACAATGAGCAGTTCTTC. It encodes CASKRGQGAYNEQFF.

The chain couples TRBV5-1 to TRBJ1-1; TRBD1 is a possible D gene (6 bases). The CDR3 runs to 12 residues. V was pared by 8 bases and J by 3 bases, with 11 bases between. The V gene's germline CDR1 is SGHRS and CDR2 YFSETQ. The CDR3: CASQQGDTEAFF. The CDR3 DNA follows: TGCGCCAGTCAACAGGGAGACACTGAAGCTTTCTTT. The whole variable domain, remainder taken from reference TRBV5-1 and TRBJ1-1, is KAGVTQTPRYLIKTRGQQVTLSCSPISGHRSVSWYQQTPGQGLQFLFEYFSETQRNKGNFPGRFSGRQFSNSRSEMNVSTLELGDSALYLCASQQGDTEAFFGQGTRLTVV.

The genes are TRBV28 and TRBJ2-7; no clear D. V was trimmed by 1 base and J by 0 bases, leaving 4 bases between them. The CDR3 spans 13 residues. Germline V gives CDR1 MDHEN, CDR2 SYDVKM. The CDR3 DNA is TGTGCCAGCAGTTTATTGGCCTCCTACGAGCAGTACTTC. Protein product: CASSLLASYEQYF.

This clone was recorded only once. CDR3 in amino acids: CASSIGQGPDTQYF. For the CDR3, the DNA is TGCGCCAGCAGCATCGGACAGGGACCAGATACGCAGTATTTT. This sequence joins TRBV5-1 and TRBJ2-3, with 8 bases lining up with TRBD1. The CDR3 runs 14 residues. The germline V gene encodes CDR1 SGHRS and CDR2 YFSETQ. V lost 4 bases and J lost 4; bases outside the gene matches: 5.

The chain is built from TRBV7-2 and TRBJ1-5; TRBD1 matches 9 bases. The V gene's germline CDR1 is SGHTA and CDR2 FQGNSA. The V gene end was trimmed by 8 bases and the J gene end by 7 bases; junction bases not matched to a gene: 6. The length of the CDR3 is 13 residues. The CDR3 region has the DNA TGTGCCAGCTCCGAGACAGGGGGGCAGCCCCAGCATTTT. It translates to CASSETGGQPQHF.

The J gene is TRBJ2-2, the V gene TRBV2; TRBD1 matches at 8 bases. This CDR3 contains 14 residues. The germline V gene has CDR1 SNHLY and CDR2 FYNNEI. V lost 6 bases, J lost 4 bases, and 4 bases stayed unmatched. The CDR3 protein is CASRGDRTTGELFF. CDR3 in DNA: TGTGCCAGCAGAGGGGACAGGACCACCGGGGAGCTGTTTTTT.

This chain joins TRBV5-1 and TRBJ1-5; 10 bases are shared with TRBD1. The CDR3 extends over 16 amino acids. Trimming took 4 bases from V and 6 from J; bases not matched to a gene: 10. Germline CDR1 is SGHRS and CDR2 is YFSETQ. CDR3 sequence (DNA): TGCGCCAGCAGCCTGGGGGACAGGGGAACGGTTCAGCCCCAGCATTTT. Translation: CASSLGDRGTVQPQHF.

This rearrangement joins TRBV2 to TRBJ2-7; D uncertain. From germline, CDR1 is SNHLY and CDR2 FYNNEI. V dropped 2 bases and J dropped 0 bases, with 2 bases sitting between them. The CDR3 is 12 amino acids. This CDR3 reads CASSELSYEQYF. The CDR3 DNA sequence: TGTGCCAGCAGTGAACTCTCCTACGAGCAGTACTTC.

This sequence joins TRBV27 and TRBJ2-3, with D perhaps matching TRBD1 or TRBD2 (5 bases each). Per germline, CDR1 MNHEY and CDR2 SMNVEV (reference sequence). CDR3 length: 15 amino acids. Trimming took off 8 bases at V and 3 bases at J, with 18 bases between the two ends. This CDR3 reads CASGGAGTQTDTQYF. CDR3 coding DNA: TGTGCCAGCGGAGGTGCCGGGACGCAAACAGATACGCAGTATTTT.

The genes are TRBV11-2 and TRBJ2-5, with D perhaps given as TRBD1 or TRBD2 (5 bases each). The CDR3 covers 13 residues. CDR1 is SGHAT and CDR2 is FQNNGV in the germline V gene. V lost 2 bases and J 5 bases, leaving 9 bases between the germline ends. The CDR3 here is CASSLLWGETQYF. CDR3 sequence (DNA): TGTGCCAGCAGCTTACTGTGGGGGGAGACCCAGTACTTC.

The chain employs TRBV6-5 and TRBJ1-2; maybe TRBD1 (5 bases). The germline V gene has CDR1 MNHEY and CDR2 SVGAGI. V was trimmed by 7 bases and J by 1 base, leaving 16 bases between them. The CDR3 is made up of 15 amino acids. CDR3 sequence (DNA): TGTGCCAGCACCAACATCCGGGGGTTTAACTATGGCTACACCTTC. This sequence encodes CASTNIRGFNYGYTF.

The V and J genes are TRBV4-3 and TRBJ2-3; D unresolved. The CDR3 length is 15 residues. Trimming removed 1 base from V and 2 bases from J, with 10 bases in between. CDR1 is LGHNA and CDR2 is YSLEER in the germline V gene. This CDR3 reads CASSQGNTDTDTQYF. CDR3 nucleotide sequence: TGCGCCAGCAGCCAAGGGAATACGGACACAGATACGCAGTATTTT.

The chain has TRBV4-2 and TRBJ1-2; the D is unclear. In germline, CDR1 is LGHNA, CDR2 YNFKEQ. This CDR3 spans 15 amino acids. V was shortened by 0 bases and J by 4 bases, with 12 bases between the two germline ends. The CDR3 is CASSQDLTNGYGYTF. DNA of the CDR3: TGTGCCAGCAGCCAAGATCTAACGAATGGCTATGGCTACACCTTC.

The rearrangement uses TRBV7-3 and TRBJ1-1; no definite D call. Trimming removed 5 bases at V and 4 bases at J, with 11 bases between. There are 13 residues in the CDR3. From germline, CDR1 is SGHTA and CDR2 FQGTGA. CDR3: CASSLGWGTEAFF. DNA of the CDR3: TGTGCCAGCAGCCTCGGGTGGGGCACTGAAGCTTTCTTT.

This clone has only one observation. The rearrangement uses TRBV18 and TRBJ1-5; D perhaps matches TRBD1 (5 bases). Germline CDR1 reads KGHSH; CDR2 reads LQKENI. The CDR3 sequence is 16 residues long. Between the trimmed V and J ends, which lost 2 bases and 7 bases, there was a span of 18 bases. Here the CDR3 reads CASSPLLLRETQPQHF. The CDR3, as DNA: TGTGCCAGCTCACCATTGCTTCTCAGGGAAACCCAGCCCCAGCATTTT.

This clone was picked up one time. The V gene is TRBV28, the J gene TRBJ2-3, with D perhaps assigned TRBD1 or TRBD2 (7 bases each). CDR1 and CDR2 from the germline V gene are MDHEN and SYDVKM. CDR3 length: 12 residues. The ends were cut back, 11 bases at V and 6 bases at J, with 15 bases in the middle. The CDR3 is CALAGGVDTQYF. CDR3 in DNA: TGTGCCCTAGCAGGGGGGGTGGATACGCAGTATTTT.

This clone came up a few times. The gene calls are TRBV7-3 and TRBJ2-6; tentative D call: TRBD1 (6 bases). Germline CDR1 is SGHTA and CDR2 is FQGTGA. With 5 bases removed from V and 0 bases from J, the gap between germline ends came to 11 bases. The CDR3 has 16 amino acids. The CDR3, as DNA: TGTGCCAGCAGCCCACAGGGAAGCTCTGGGGCCAACGTCCTGACTTTC. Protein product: CASSPQGSSGANVLTF.

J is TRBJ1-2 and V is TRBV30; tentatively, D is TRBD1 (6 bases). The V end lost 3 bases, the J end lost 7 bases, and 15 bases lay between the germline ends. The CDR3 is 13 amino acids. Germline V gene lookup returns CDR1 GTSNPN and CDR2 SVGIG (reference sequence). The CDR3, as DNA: TGTGCCTGGAGCGCGACCAAGGGGGGTGGCTACACCTTC. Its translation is CAWSATKGGGYTF.